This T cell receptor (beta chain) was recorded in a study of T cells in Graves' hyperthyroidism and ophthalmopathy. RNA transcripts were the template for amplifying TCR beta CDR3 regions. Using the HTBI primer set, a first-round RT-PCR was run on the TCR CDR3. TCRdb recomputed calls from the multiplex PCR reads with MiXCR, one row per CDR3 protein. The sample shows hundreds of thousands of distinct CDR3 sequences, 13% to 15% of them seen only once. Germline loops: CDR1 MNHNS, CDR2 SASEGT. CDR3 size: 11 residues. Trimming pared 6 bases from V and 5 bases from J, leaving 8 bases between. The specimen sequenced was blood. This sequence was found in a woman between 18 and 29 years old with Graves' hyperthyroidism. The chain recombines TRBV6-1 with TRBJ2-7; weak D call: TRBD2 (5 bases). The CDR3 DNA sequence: TGTGCCAGCAGAAGAGCGGACGAGCAGTACTTC. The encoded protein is CASRRADEQYF.